Listed here are 14 T cell receptor beta chains from one sample, sequenced in a study of neurological immune-mediated disorders. TCRdb called the 5' RACE reads again in MiXCR, with one record for every CDR3 protein. The sample lists approximately 19,000 distinct CDR3 sequences, roughly 15% seen once, with over 12% in the top ten. The sample comprised PBMCs. The receptors shown here come from a female donor with HTLV-1-associated myelopathy (HAM/TSP).

In its sample, this clonotype was seen many times. The chain links TRBV20-1 to TRBJ1-4; D not certain. The CDR3 loop spans 13 amino acids. Trimming left V 4 bases short and J 0 bases short, with 6 bases between. The V gene's germline CDR1 is DFQATT and CDR2 SNEGSKA (reference sequence). The CDR3: CSAKTATNEKLFF. In nucleotides, the CDR3 is TGCAGTGCTAAAACAGCAACTAATGAAAAACTGTTTTTT.

This clonotype was seen many times. This chain connects TRBV29-1 to TRBJ2-1, with D maybe TRBD1 (5 bases). The CDR3 has 15 amino acids. Germline lookup yields CDR1 SQVTM and CDR2 ANQGSEA. V was trimmed by 3 bases and J by 0 bases, leaving 12 bases between them. The CDR3 DNA is TGCAGCGTTGACACGGACAAGAGCTCCTACAATGAGCAGTTCTTC. Residues: CSVDTDKSSYNEQFF.

By share of the sample, this clonotype is medium-sized (0.01 to 0.1%). The rearrangement joins TRBV5-1 to TRBJ2-3; D might be TRBD1 (6 bases). V dropped 6 bases and J dropped 2 bases, with 13 bases sitting between them. Germline V gene data show CDR1 as SGHRS and CDR2 as YFSETQ. The CDR3 is 14 amino acids. The CDR3 nucleotides are TGCGCCAGCACAAGGGACACCCACACAGATACGCAGTATTTT. Its protein is CASTRDTHTDTQYF.

This clonotype was detected many times. This chain links TRBV29-1 with TRBJ1-1, with D unclear. The germline gives CDR1 SQVTM, CDR2 ANQGSEA. With 6 bases removed from V and 3 bases from J, the gap between germline ends came to 14 bases. CDR3 length: 13 amino acids. CDR3 region: CSVNIGPYTEAFF. The CDR3 coding sequence is TGCAGCGTAAACATTGGTCCCTACACTGAAGCTTTCTTT.

This clonotype was recorded at least ten times. The chain joins TRBV20-1 to TRBJ2-7, with D possibly being TRBD1 (6 bases). The CDR3 totals 13 residues. V lost 6 bases to trimming and J lost 4 bases, with 16 bases between them. CDR1 DFQATT and CDR2 SNEGSKA come from the germline V gene (reference sequence). The CDR3 bases are TGCAGTGCAACCCCGGGACACCCTTACGAGCAGTACTTC. Its translation is CSATPGHPYEQYF.

This clonotype rates as medium-sized. The CDR3 bases are TGTGCCATCAGTGACAACCATGGAGGGGGCACAGATACGCAGTATTTT. Translating it yields CAISDNHGGGTDTQYF. This sequence joins TRBV10-3 and TRBJ2-3; D possibly corresponds to TRBD2 (6 bases). Germline CDR1 reads ENHRY; CDR2 reads SYGVKD. Trimming removed 3 bases from V and 1 base from J, with 14 bases in between. CDR3 length equals 16 residues.

With respect to this clonotype: At one end the junction does not follow the germline gene, possibly because of a read error. The chain recombines TRBV12-3 or TRBV12-4 with TRBJ2-6; maybe TRBD1 (6 bases). The CDR3 has 14 residues. Here the CDR3 DNA reads TGTGCCAGCTTAAGGGGGTCTGGGGCCAACGTCCCGACTTTC. Protein sequence: CASLRGSGANVPTF.

This clonotype occurred many times. The chain uses TRBV5-1 and TRBJ1-2; D may be TRBD1 (6 bases). CDR1 SGHRS and CDR2 YFSETQ come from the germline V gene. The CDR3 runs 18 residues. The V end was cut by 0 bases, the J end by 2 bases, with 20 bases between. CDR3 region: CASSLEVTAGALNYGYTF. Written as DNA, the CDR3 is TGCGCCAGCAGCTTGGAAGTTACGGCGGGGGCTCTCAACTATGGCTACACCTTC.

The sample holds many counts of this clonotype. The V and J genes are TRBV4-3 and TRBJ2-2; D may be TRBD2 (5 bases). V shed 0 bases and J shed 3 bases, with 11 bases lying between them. The CDR3 runs 16 residues. Per germline, CDR1 LGHNA and CDR2 YSLEER. For the CDR3, the DNA is TGCGCCAGCAGCCAAGATCACGGGGAGTACACCGGGGAGCTGTTTTTT. This sequence encodes CASSQDHGEYTGELFF.

This clonotype was counted at least ten times. The chain's CDR3 is CASSLDPRWWLGRDTQYF. The CDR3 nucleotides read TGCGCCAGCAGCTTGGACCCCCGATGGTGGTTGGGACGAGATACGCAGTATTTT. J is TRBJ2-3 and V is TRBV5-1; D is possibly TRBD1 or TRBD2 (5 bases each). V dropped 0 bases and J dropped 5 bases, with 22 bases sitting between them. The germline gives CDR1 SGHRS, CDR2 YFSETQ. This CDR3 region has 18 residues. The full variable domain, its missing parts supplied by reference TRBV5-1 and TRBJ2-3, is KAGVTQTPRYLIKTRGQQVTLSCSPISGHRSVSWYQQTPGQGLQFLFEYFSETQRNKGNFPGRFSGRQFSNSRSEMNVSTLELGDSALYLCASSLDPRWWLGRDTQYFGPGTRLTVL.

This clonotype is medium-sized by share. V usage is TRBV20-1 and J usage is TRBJ2-5; TRBD1 agrees at 7 bases. This CDR3 has 12 amino acids. The trim removed 6 bases at V and 3 bases at J, leaving 4 bases unmatched. Germline V gene sequence: CDR1 DFQATT, CDR2 SNEGSKA (reference sequence). This chain's CDR3 is CSAPTGKETQYF. The CDR3 DNA reads as TGCAGTGCCCCGACAGGGAAAGAGACCCAGTACTTC.

This clonotype was recorded many times. The CDR3 DNA reads as TGTGCCAGCAGCTGGCAGGGATCTGGAAACACCATATATTTT. As protein: CASSWQGSGNTIYF. The V call is TRBV7-9, the J call TRBJ1-3; perhaps TRBD1 as D (5 bases). Trimming pared 4 bases from V and 1 base from J, leaving 8 bases between. Looked up from germline, CDR1 is SEHNR and CDR2 is FQNEAQ (reference sequence). This CDR3 region has 14 residues.

Ten or more counts support this clonotype. J is TRBJ2-7 and V is TRBV20-1, with 10 bases lining up with TRBD2. The V gene end was trimmed by 6 bases and the J gene end by 6 bases; junction bases not matched to a gene: 2. Germline V lookup: CDR1 DFQATT, CDR2 SNEGSKA (reference sequence). CDR3 size: 11 residues. CDR3 protein: CSAASGGEQYF. The CDR3 DNA is TGCAGTGCAGCTAGCGGGGGCGAGCAGTACTTC.

This clonotype was detected ten times or more. This rearrangement joins TRBV29-1 to TRBJ2-5; 11 bases agree with TRBD2. The CDR3 runs to 14 residues. Germline CDR1 and CDR2: SQVTM and ANQGSEA. Trimming cost V 4 bases and J 4 bases; bases outside gene matches: 5. CDR3 bases: TGCAGCGTTGTGGGTAGCGGGGGGGGAGAGACCCAGTACTTC. Translation: CSVVGSGGGETQYF.